The present TCR beta chain was sequenced within a study of long-term antiretroviral therapy in people with HIV. Regarding the study as a whole: Blood draws took place between about 2003 and 2017 and possibly involved older ART regimens.

The libraries were made with immunoSEQ v3.0 at survey level. Generated by immunoSEQ multiplex PCR, the TCRdb table keeps only in-frame clones and is missing some. The sample has 45,000 to 50,000 clones, about 86% seen once. Unmatched junction bases numbered 11, after V lost 2 bases and J lost 0 bases. This CDR3 is built from 18 residues. In germline, CDR1 is MNHEY, CDR2 SMNVEV (reference sequence). Turning to this clone: Its antigen is still unknown.

This receptor was obtained from a woman younger than 35 with HIV. The sample here was unsorted PBMCs, taken 0.8 years after starting antiretroviral therapy. V gene TRBV27 combines with J gene TRBJ2-3, with 7 bases lining up with TRBD2. The CDR3 is CASSLAGARPISTDTQYF. The CDR3 nucleotides read TGTGCCAGCAGTTTAGCGGGAGCCAGACCAATTAGCACAGATACGCAGTATTTT.